Presented here are 32 T cell receptor beta chains from one specimen sequenced in a study of response to subunit inactivated influenza vaccine. MiXCR, applied by TCRdb to the RT-PCR reads, yields one record per CDR3 protein. This sample has roughly 520,000 distinct CDR3 sequences; 25% occur once, and the top ten carry approximately 2%. The source material was CD4+ T cells sorted from PBMCs, sampled more than 4 days after vaccination. These receptors all come from a man aged 45 to 65 who received an inactivated influenza vaccine.

The CDR3 nucleotides read TGTGCCAGCAGTTACAGGGGACGCGATCAGCCCCAGCATTTT. Translated, it gives CASSYRGRDQPQHF. The chain couples TRBV6-5 to TRBJ1-5, with TRBD1 as a possible D gene (5 bases). The CDR3 sequence is 14 residues long. Deletions cut 2 bases from V and 5 bases from J, with 10 bases between. Germline-derived CDR1 and CDR2 are MNHEY and SVGAGI.

The chain carries TRBV21-1 and TRBJ2-1. TRBV21-1 is recorded as a pseudogene. The CDR3 consists of 14 residues. CDR3 amino acids: CASMQGLTTNEQFF. The CDR3 region has the DNA TGTGCCAGCATGCAAGGGCTGACCACCAATGAGCAGTTCTTC.

The J gene is TRBJ2-1, the V gene TRBV20-1; D uncertain. Germline-derived CDR1 and CDR2 are DFQATT and SNEGSKA (reference sequence). The CDR3 spans 10 residues. V was shortened by 6 bases and J by 5 bases, with 5 bases between the two germline ends. CDR3 in amino acids: CSAFNNEQFF. The CDR3 DNA reads as TGCAGTGCATTCAACAATGAGCAGTTCTTC.

The chain combines TRBV7-2 with TRBJ2-1; D might be TRBD2 (5 bases). This CDR3 spans 16 amino acids. Trimming removed 1 base at V and 5 bases at J, with 15 bases between. Germline loops: CDR1 SGHTA, CDR2 FQGNSA. CDR3: CASSLDQRRPNNEQFF. The CDR3 DNA reads TGTGCCAGCAGCTTAGATCAGCGGAGACCTAACAATGAGCAGTTCTTC.

This rearrangement joins TRBV28 to TRBJ2-3; D not certain. The germline V gene has CDR1 MDHEN and CDR2 SYDVKM. V lost 7 bases and J lost 0, with 11 bases in between. This CDR3 is built from 14 residues. CDR3 sequence (DNA): TGTGCCAGCATGACGACAACTAGCACAGATACGCAGTATTTT. Its translation: CASMTTTSTDTQYF. The variable domain in full, completed from reference TRBV28 and TRBJ2-3, reads DVKVTQSSRYLVKRTGEKVFLECVQDMDHENMFWYRQDPGLGLRLIYFSYDVKMKEKGDIPEGYSVSREKKERFSLILESASTNQTSMYLCASMTTTSTDTQYFGPGTRLTVL.

This clonotype was seen a handful of times. The CDR3 region is CSARRSGQLNQPQHF. In nucleotides, the CDR3 is TGCAGTGCTAGAAGAAGTGGACAGCTCAATCAGCCCCAGCATTTT. The chain links TRBV20-1 to TRBJ1-5, with D possibly matching TRBD1 (6 bases). The CDR3 loop spans 15 amino acids. V lost 2 bases and J lost 3, with 14 bases in between. Per the germline V gene, CDR1 is DFQATT and CDR2 is SNEGSKA (reference sequence).

This clonotype was counted between two and nine times. This chain links TRBV10-3 with TRBJ1-1, with a weak D call TRBD1 (5 bases). There are 14 residues in the CDR3. Trimming left V 7 bases short and J 3 bases short, with 15 bases between. Germline V gives CDR1 ENHRY, CDR2 SYGVKD. CDR3 sequence reads: CAIKRGGRDTEAFF. In DNA form, the CDR3 reads TGTGCCATCAAAAGGGGAGGGAGGGACACTGAAGCTTTCTTT.

V usage is TRBV12-3 or TRBV12-4 and J usage is TRBJ2-2; 12 bases are a match to TRBD1. The J segment lost 13 bases and the V segment lost 3 bases, leaving 3 bases of the junction unmatched. CDR3 size: 13 residues. The chain's CDR3 is CASSFGTGGRLFF. The CDR3 nucleotides are TGTGCCAGCAGTTTTGGGACAGGGGGCAGGCTGTTTTTT.

This chain connects TRBV27 to TRBJ2-5, with D possibly TRBD1 on 6 matching bases. Per germline, CDR1 MNHEY and CDR2 SMNVEV (reference sequence). V was cut by 5 bases and J by 1 base, with 17 bases left in between. This CDR3 spans 16 amino acids. DNA of the CDR3: TGTGCCAGCAGTAGGGGGTTCGGCAGGTCCCAAGAGACCCAGTACTTC. As protein: CASSRGFGRSQETQYF.

The chain has TRBV5-5 and TRBJ1-1; D call uncertain. V was cut by 4 bases and J by 4 bases, with 17 bases left in between. Germline V lookup: CDR1 SGHKS, CDR2 YYEKEE (reference sequence). CDR3 size: 15 residues. The CDR3 nucleotides read TGTGCCAGCAGCAATTCTAACCGGGCCTCCACTGAAGCTTTCTTT. It translates to CASSNSNRASTEAFF.

The rearrangement links TRBV18 to TRBJ1-1, with 9 bases that match TRBD1. After removal of 2 bases from V and 1 base from J, the junction contained 2 bases not matched to a gene. The germline V gene has CDR1 KGHSH and CDR2 LQKENI. The CDR3 totals 15 residues. CDR3 nucleotides: TGTGCCAGCTCACCAGGGACAGGGCCGAACACTGAAGCTTTCTTT. Its protein product is CASSPGTGPNTEAFF.

The rearrangement joins TRBV12-3 or TRBV12-4 to TRBJ1-1, with D unresolved. V was clipped by 7 bases and J by 1 base, with 10 bases between them. This CDR3 region has 13 residues. The CDR3 DNA is TGTGCCAGCAATCTCTGGGGGAACACTGAAGCTTTCTTT. Protein sequence: CASNLWGNTEAFF.

This clonotype was picked up a small number of times. The chain has TRBV12-3 or TRBV12-4 and TRBJ2-4, with D possibly matching TRBD2 (7 bases). The length of the CDR3 is 15 residues. V shed 2 bases and J shed 10 bases, with 18 bases lying between them. DNA of the CDR3: TGTGCCAGCAGTTTATCCCTAGCGGAGGGGGGGATTCAGTACTTC. This encodes CASSLSLAEGGIQYF.

This clonotype came up a few times. The junction does not match germline at one end; this may be a read error. This chain links TRBV7-9 with TRBJ1-1; the D is unclear. Germline CDR1 reads SEHNR; CDR2 reads FQNEAQ (reference sequence). The CDR3 is made up of 12 amino acids. CDR3 region: CASNLMNTEAFF. CDR3 coding DNA: TGTGCCAGCAACTTAATGAACACTGAAGCTTTCTTT. Full variable domain (outside the CDR3, taken from reference TRBV7-9 and TRBJ1-1): DTGVSQNPRHKITKRGQNVTFRCDPISEHNRLYWYRQTLGQGPEFLTYFQNEAQLEKSRLLSDRFSAERPKGSFSTLEIQRTEQGDSAMYLCASNLMNTEAFFGQGTRLTVV.

The V gene is TRBV6-2 or TRBV6-3, the J gene TRBJ2-1, with 14 bases identical to TRBD2. Germline assignment: CDR1 MNHEY and CDR2 SVGEGT. The CDR3 length is 17 residues. V trimming: 6 bases; J trimming: 5 bases; junction bases outside the gene matches: 9. The CDR3 loop reads CASSTTMGLAGDNEQFF. The CDR3 DNA sequence: TGTGCCAGCAGCACCACCATGGGACTAGCGGGGGACAATGAGCAGTTCTTC.

This clonotype was observed at least ten times. The J gene is TRBJ2-5, the V gene TRBV20-1; 7 positions match TRBD1. The trim removed 4 bases at V and 4 bases at J, leaving 12 bases unmatched. CDR3 size: 15 residues. Looked up from germline, CDR1 is DFQATT and CDR2 is SNEGSKA (reference sequence). The CDR3 sequence is CSAKDREWYLETQYF. CDR3 in DNA: TGCAGTGCTAAAGACAGGGAATGGTATCTAGAGACCCAGTACTTC.

This clonotype has a handful of counts. CDR3 in amino acids: CASSLDGISSTDTQYF. CDR3 coding DNA: TGCGCCAGCAGCTTGGACGGGATTTCTAGCACAGATACGCAGTATTTT. V gene TRBV5-1 combines with J gene TRBJ2-3; tentatively, D is TRBD2 (5 bases). CDR1 and CDR2 from the germline V gene are SGHRS and YFSETQ. Between the trimmed V and J ends, which lost 0 bases and 0 bases, there was a span of 11 bases. The CDR3 length is 16 residues.

This clonotype was recorded a few times. The rearrangement links TRBV28 to TRBJ2-5, with 9 nucleotides matching TRBD2. The CDR3 has 18 amino acids. Germline V CDR1 and CDR2: MDHEN, SYDVKM. V lost 0 bases to trimming and J lost 14 bases; unmatched junction nucleotides: 22. CDR3 bases: TGTGCCAGCAGTTTATGGCGCGGGGGGGCCCCGAGACCCAGTGGCCCCTACTTC. It translates to CASSLWRGGAPRPSGPYF.

This sequence joins TRBV20-1 and TRBJ2-1; D is undetermined. V dropped 2 bases and J dropped 5 bases, with 13 bases sitting between them. The CDR3 is made up of 14 amino acids. Germline V lookup: CDR1 DFQATT, CDR2 SNEGSKA (reference sequence). CDR3 coding DNA: TGCAGTGCTAGATCGACCACCCTCCACAATGAGCAGTTCTTC. Translation gives CSARSTTLHNEQFF.

This clonotype showed up just a few times. The chain's CDR3 is CASSLVRRQGTGANVLTF. CDR3 coding DNA: TGTGCCAGCAGCCTAGTAAGACGACAGGGTACAGGGGCCAACGTCCTGACTTTC. The chain links TRBV7-8 to TRBJ2-6, with 7 bases aligning to TRBD1. The CDR3 runs 18 residues. Per germline, CDR1 SGHVS and CDR2 FQNEAQ. V was clipped by 5 bases and J by 4 bases; unmatched bases: 14.

This clonotype was seen more than once but under ten times. The chain recombines TRBV12-3 or TRBV12-4 with TRBJ1-5; 8 nucleotides agree with TRBD1. This CDR3 has 17 residues. V lost 3 bases to trimming and J lost 0 bases; unmatched junction nucleotides: 7. CDR3 protein: CASSLTGAVNSNQPQHF. The CDR3 DNA reads TGTGCCAGCAGTTTGACAGGGGCGGTCAATAGCAATCAGCCCCAGCATTTT.

V is TRBV4-3 and J is TRBJ2-1, with 9 positions matching TRBD2. V shed 4 bases and J 0 bases; nucleotides not matched to a gene: 7. Per the germline V gene, CDR1 is LGHNA and CDR2 is YSLEER. The CDR3 is 17 residues long. CDR3 DNA: TGCGCCAGCAGCCGCCGACATAGCGGGAGCTCCTACAATGAGCAGTTCTTC. Encoded protein: CASSRRHSGSSYNEQFF.

The chain links TRBV20-1 to TRBJ2-1; D gene uncertain. V lost 6 bases and J 5 bases, leaving 5 bases between the germline ends. The CDR3 length is 10 residues. Germline V gene sequence: CDR1 DFQATT, CDR2 SNEGSKA (reference sequence). DNA for the CDR3: TGCAGTGCATTCGACAATGAGCAGTTCTTC. Protein product: CSAFDNEQFF.

This clonotype was picked up a small number of times. As DNA, the CDR3 is TGTGCCAGCAGCTTAGGAACGGGGAGGGCTTTCTTT. Protein product: CASSLGTGRAFF. V and J are TRBV11-3 and TRBJ1-1; no reliable D call. Looked up from germline, CDR1 is SGHNT and CDR2 is YENEEA. CDR3 length: 12 amino acids. Between the trimmed V and J ends, which lost 1 base and 11 bases, there was a span of 11 bases. Supplemented by reference TRBV11-3 and TRBJ1-1, the full variable domain reads EAGVVQSPRYKIIEKKQPVAFWCNPISGHNTLYWYLQNLGQGPELLIRYENEEAVDDSQLPKDRFSAERLKGVDSTLKIQPAELGDSAVYLCASSLGTGRAFFGQGTRLTVV.

The chain combines TRBV20-1 with TRBJ1-5, with TRBD1 as a possible D gene (6 bases). V shed 5 bases and J shed 2 bases, with 16 bases lying between them. There are 15 residues in the CDR3. Germline V gene sequence: CDR1 DFQATT, CDR2 SNEGSKA (reference sequence). CDR3 sequence (DNA): TGCAGTGCTTTTACAGGGCTTAAAGGCAATCAGCCCCAGCATTTT. This translates into CSAFTGLKGNQPQHF.

This clonotype was counted a few times. This rearrangement joins TRBV7-2 to TRBJ2-5; D ambiguous. V lost 3 bases and J 5 bases, leaving 10 bases between the germline ends. The CDR3 spans 13 residues. Germline V gives CDR1 SGHTA, CDR2 FQGNSA. CDR3 region: CASSFGITETQYF. In DNA, the CDR3 is TGTGCCAGCAGCTTCGGTATTACTGAGACCCAGTACTTC.

This clonotype was found a few times. The chain combines TRBV14 with TRBJ2-5; D is possibly TRBD1 or TRBD2 (5 bases each). This CDR3 has 14 residues. Germline V gene lookup returns CDR1 SGHDN and CDR2 FVKESK. Trimming pared 0 bases from V and 7 bases from J, leaving 12 bases between. The CDR3 region is CASSQDPYGTTQYF. The CDR3 DNA reads as TGTGCCAGCAGCCAAGACCCTTACGGGACGACCCAGTACTTC.

This clonotype has just a few counts. The chain is built from TRBV5-1 and TRBJ2-2; D is unclear. The ends were cut back, 1 base at V and 5 bases at J, with 6 bases in the middle. Germline V gene data show CDR1 as SGHRS and CDR2 as YFSETQ. The length of the CDR3 is 13 residues. CDR3 nucleotides: TGCGCCAGCAGCTTGTACATAACCGGGGAGCTGTTTTTT. This encodes CASSLYITGELFF.

The table lists this clonotype with a few counts. This chain links TRBV29-1 with TRBJ1-2, with TRBD1 as a possible D gene (5 bases). CDR3 length: 14 amino acids. Germline V gives CDR1 SQVTM, CDR2 ANQGSEA. V lost 5 bases, J lost 6 bases, and 19 bases lay in between. The CDR3 loop is CSVSRGLTPDGYTF. The CDR3 DNA is TGCAGCGTTTCACGGGGCCTGACCCCGGATGGCTACACCTTC.

Only a few counts were recorded for this clonotype. V gene TRBV7-8 combines with J gene TRBJ2-5; 9 positions match TRBD2. The V and J ends lost 5 bases and 0 bases, in that order; junction bases with no gene match: 10. This CDR3 is built from 17 residues. Germline-derived CDR1 and CDR2 are SGHVS and FQNEAQ. This chain's CDR3 is CASSGRPGLADQETQYF. DNA of the CDR3: TGTGCCAGCAGCGGAAGACCGGGACTAGCCGACCAAGAGACCCAGTACTTC.

This chain uses TRBV3-1 with TRBJ2-7; D assignment may be TRBD1 or TRBD2 (5 bases each). Trimming shortened V by 3 bases and J by 7 bases, and 19 bases separated the two germline ends. Germline-derived CDR1 and CDR2 are LGHDT and YNNKEL (reference sequence). CDR3 length: 15 amino acids. The CDR3 sequence is CASSHPGTRGEEQYF. In nucleotides, the CDR3 is TGTGCCAGCAGCCACCCGGGGACCCGAGGGGAAGAGCAGTACTTC.

V is TRBV20-1 and J is TRBJ2-3, with 8 bases that match TRBD1. The CDR3 has 15 residues. Germline assignment: CDR1 DFQATT and CDR2 SNEGSKA (reference sequence). V lost 5 bases to trimming and J lost 3 bases; unmatched junction nucleotides: 10. The DNA of the CDR3 is TGCAGTGCTTTAACAGGGGGATGGGTGACAGATACGCAGTATTTT. Its translation is CSALTGGWVTDTQYF.